The sequence of this T cell receptor (beta chain) was determined in a study of T cell repertoires in cytomegalovirus infection. TCRdb re-called the reads with MiXCR, one entry per CDR3 protein. The data show 350,000 to 450,000 distinct CDR3 sequences, roughly 20% seen once. Trimming shortened V by 5 bases and J by 6 bases, and 15 bases separated the two germline ends. CDR1 SEHNR and CDR2 FQNEAQ come from the germline V gene (reference sequence). The CDR3 runs to 14 residues. This clonotype appeared many times. This chain joins TRBV7-9 and TRBJ2-3, with D tentatively TRBD2 (5 bases). The sample consisted of PBMCs. The source of this sequence is a human donor in good health (CMV status not recorded). Some clones in this sample may be carry-over from other donors' samples. CDR3 coding DNA: TGTGCCAGCAGCCCCCGGCCCCGCGGGGATACGCAGTATTTT. It is translated as CASSPRPRGDTQYF. Complete variable domain (other parts from reference TRBV7-9 and TRBJ2-3): DTGVSQNPRHKITKRGQNVTFRCDPISEHNRLYWYRQTLGQGPEFLTYFQNEAQLEKSRLLSDRFSAERPKGSFSTLEIQRTEQGDSAMYLCASSPRPRGDTQYFGPGTRLTVL.